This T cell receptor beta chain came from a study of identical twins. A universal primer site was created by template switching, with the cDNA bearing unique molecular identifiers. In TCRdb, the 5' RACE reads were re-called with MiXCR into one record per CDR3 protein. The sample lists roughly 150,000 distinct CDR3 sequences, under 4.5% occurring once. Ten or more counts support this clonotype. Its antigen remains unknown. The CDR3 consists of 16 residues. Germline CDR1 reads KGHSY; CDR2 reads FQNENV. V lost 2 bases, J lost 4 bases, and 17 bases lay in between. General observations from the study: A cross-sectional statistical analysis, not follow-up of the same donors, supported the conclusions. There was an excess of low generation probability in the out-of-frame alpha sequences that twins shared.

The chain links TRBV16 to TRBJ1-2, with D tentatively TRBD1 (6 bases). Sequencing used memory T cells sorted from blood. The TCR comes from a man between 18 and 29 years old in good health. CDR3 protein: CASSQIQVTGFYGYTF. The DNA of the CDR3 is TGTGCCAGCAGCCAAATACAAGTGACAGGCTTCTATGGCTACACCTTC.